This TCR beta chain was recorded in a study of cytomegalovirus exposure and HLA in healthy donors. Study-wide results and limits: With high specificity and sensitivity, the classifier reportedly diagnosed cytomegalovirus status. Some V segments, TRBV6-2 and TRBV6-3 among them, were indistinguishable and were therefore excluded.

PCR primers comprised 60 Vbeta and 13 Jbeta primers. Repertoires were generated with immunoSEQ multiplex PCR, while TCRdb's copy carries only in-frame clones and drops some. The table records 50,000 or so clones, around 70% of them present only once. This clone was recorded once. Its specificity is not known. V was shortened by 0 bases and J by 7 bases, with 11 bases between the two germline ends. The CDR3 covers 14 residues. The germline V gene encodes CDR1 SGDLS and CDR2 YYNGEE. Sequenced sample: PBMCs. The rearrangement joins TRBV9 to TRBJ1-3; D is possibly TRBD1 (5 bases). The sequence was obtained from a man younger than 35 in good health and CMV-seronegative. CDR3 sequence: CASSVEAGLNTIYF. CDR3 nucleotide sequence: TGTGCCAGCAGCGTAGAGGCAGGGTTGAACACCATATATTTT.